A selection of T cell receptor beta chains follows, all from one sample in a study of cytomegalovirus exposure and HLA in healthy donors. TCRdb keeps only in-frame clones here, not all; method: immunoSEQ multiplex PCR. This table holds tens of thousands of clones, less than 70% found once. Specimen: PBMCs. Receptor source: a woman in her thirties in good health and CMV-seronegative. Both conserved end residues are part of each CDR3. Rows may omit the clone size; those that give it use once, few, many or a size class.

clone size,CDR3 length,V gene,J gene,CDR3 protein
NA,13,TRBV9,TRBJ2-5,CASSVRGGETQYF
NA,13,TRBV7-7,TRBJ2-7,CASSFPGQDEQYF
NA,13,TRBV10-1,TRBJ2-5,CASSNRVEETQYF
NA,13,TRBV7-3,TRBJ2-3,CASSPSGGYTQYF
few,17,TRBV6-1,TRBJ2-3,CASSDPFFVQGTDTQYF
NA,12,TRBV25-1,TRBJ2-5,CASSGPQRRKYF
few,13,TRBV4-3,TRBJ1-2,CASSQERDYGYTF
NA,19,TRBV4-3,TRBJ2-6,CASSQATGVTLSGANVLTF
few,15,TRBV6-1,TRBJ1-1,CASSERTGARTEAFF
NA,13,TRBV5-1,TRBJ2-1,CASSRDLNGEQFF
NA,11,TRBV2,TRBJ2-7,CAGRTGDEQYF
once,13,TRBV7-9,TRBJ1-2,CASSLAWTGGYTF
NA,15,TRBV15,TRBJ2-7,CATSRDRGGTSEQYF
NA,16,TRBV6-1,TRBJ1-2,CASSEVGRGPNYGYTF
NA,14,TRBV27,TRBJ2-1,CASTLTGDVYEQFF
few,14,TRBV5-6,TRBJ2-7,CASSWTGPSYEQYF
NA,14,TRBV4-1,TRBJ1-2,CASSQAQGLVGYTF
NA,14,TRBV29-1,TRBJ1-2,CSVEQYEGASGYSF
NA,16,TRBV7-9,TRBJ2-7,CASSPGLAGGKHEQYF
once,16,TRBV5-1,TRBJ1-1,CASSLSAGTVNTEAFF
few,15,TRBV30,TRBJ1-1,CALKPDSYMNTEAFF
NA,13,TRBV30,TRBJ1-1,CAWSAQAGTEAFF
NA,18,TRBV4-1,TRBJ2-3,CASSQGTSRGGKLNTQYF
NA,11,TRBV28,TRBJ1-1,CASSLGLEAFF
NA,15,TRBV5-1,TRBJ1-1,CASSTDRGRNTEAFF
once,15,TRBV5-5,TRBJ1-2,CASSLATGGGYGYTF
NA,15,TRBV10-1,TRBJ2-7,CASSGGTGGPYEQYF
few,14,TRBV7-3,TRBJ2-7,CASSLGGQAYEQYF
NA,14,TRBV30,TRBJ1-5,CAWRRREGYQPQHF
NA,14,TRBV18,TRBJ2-1,CASSPGGTYNEQFF
NA,15,TRBV5-1,TRBJ1-2,CASSLTESPIYGYTF
NA,13,TRBV9,TRBJ2-1,CASSTHLYNEQFF
NA,13,TRBV7-2,TRBJ2-1,CASSLYYGNEQFF
NA,15,TRBV7-9,TRBJ2-6,CASSPDRAGANVLTF
NA,14,TRBV5-8,TRBJ2-2,CASSLLAGTGELFF
few,14,TRBV2,TRBJ1-1,CASHGQGLNTEAFF
NA,14,TRBV29-1,TRBJ2-3,CSVEGTGMPDTQYF
NA,15,TRBV7-2,TRBJ2-5,CASSVAGGYQETQYF
few,14,TRBV11-1,TRBJ1-6,CASSPDINDRPLHF
NA,15,TRBV11-2,TRBJ2-7,CASSRPGQGYNEQYF
NA,14,TRBV7-9,TRBJ1-1,CASSLAEGSNEAFF
NA,13,TRBV6-4,TRBJ1-1,CAQPGSQNTEAFF
NA,15,TRBV7-2,TRBJ1-1,CASSSLRQGPTEAFF
few,13,TRBV30,TRBJ1-2,CAWSTGGLHGYTF
few,15,TRBV6-4,TRBJ1-2,CASSDLGTGGTGYTF
NA,15,TRBV7-8,TRBJ1-1,CASRRSGTGDTEAFF